This record looks at one T cell receptor (beta chain) sequence and its context. The data derive from a study of cytomegalovirus exposure and HLA in healthy donors. The ends were cut back, 3 bases at V and 1 base at J, with 13 bases in the middle. The CDR3 length is 15 residues. CDR1 and CDR2 (germline): SGHRS, YFSETQ. 13 Jbeta primers and 60 Vbeta primers were used for the PCR. Only in-frame clones appear in the TCRdb table, and some are missing; sequencing was by immunoSEQ multiplex PCR. This sample has about 76,000 clones, with about 78% found just once. Specimen: PBMCs. The sequence was obtained from a woman aged 40-49 years in good health and CMV-seropositive. V gene TRBV5-1 combines with J gene TRBJ2-5, with D possibly matching TRBD1 (6 bases). In DNA, the CDR3 is TGCGCCAGCAGCTCTTTGACAGGATTCCAAGAGACCCAGTACTTC. Its translation: CASSSLTGFQETQYF.